This passage covers 27 T cell receptor beta chains from one sample sequenced in a study of T cell responses to AZD1222 COVID-19 vaccine. Sequencing used immunoSEQ multiplex PCR; TCRdb keeps in-frame clones, though not all of them. In the table there are 100,000 to 150,000 clones, over 90% of which are singletons. The material sequenced was peripheral blood, taken on day 0 of AZD1222 vaccination. These receptors were collected from an adult in good health.

V usage is TRBV5-4 and J usage is TRBJ2-7, with D possibly called TRBD1 or TRBD2 (5 bases each). V shed 4 bases and J shed 2 bases, with 19 bases lying between them. There are 16 residues in the CDR3. Germline-derived CDR1 and CDR2 are SGHNT and YYREEE (reference sequence). The CDR3 is CASSGGGETLAYEQYF. CDR3 nucleotides: TGTGCCAGCAGCGGGGGTGGGGAAACGTTGGCCTACGAGCAGTACTTC.

V and J are TRBV29-1 and TRBJ1-1, with unresolved D. Germline V gene lookup returns CDR1 SQVTM and CDR2 ANQGSEA. V lost 6 bases, J lost 3 bases, and 11 bases lay in between. The CDR3 length is 12 residues. The CDR3 DNA follows: TGCAGCGTCCAGTTACGGTACACTGAAGCTTTCTTT. Translation gives CSVQLRYTEAFF.

A few counts support this clone. The chain combines TRBV5-1 with TRBJ1-1, with a weak D call TRBD1 (5 bases). The CDR3 has 15 residues. Deletions cut 1 base from V and 1 base from J, with 11 bases between. The germline V gene has CDR1 SGHRS and CDR2 YFSETQ. Here the CDR3 reads CASSLIGGQNTEAFF. In nucleotides, the CDR3 is TGCGCCAGCAGCTTGATCGGGGGTCAGAACACTGAAGCTTTCTTT.

The chain recombines TRBV9 with TRBJ2-1; 10 bases agree with TRBD2. The J segment lost 6 bases and the V segment lost 4 bases, leaving 7 bases of the junction unmatched. Per the germline V gene, CDR1 is SGDLS and CDR2 is YYNGEE. There are 15 residues in the CDR3. In nucleotides, the CDR3 is TGTGCCAGCAGCACCAGCGGGGGGGCAGGCAATGAGCAGTTCTTC. Its translation: CASSTSGGAGNEQFF. The whole variable domain, filled in from reference TRBV9 and TRBJ2-1, reads DSGVTQTPKHLITATGQRVTLRCSPRSGDLSVYWYQQSLDQGLQFLIQYYNGEERAKGNILERFSAQQFPDLHSELNLSSLELGDSALYFCASSTSGGAGNEQFFGPGTRLTVL.

V gene TRBV5-4 combines with J gene TRBJ1-1; no reliable D call. Germline V gene lookup returns CDR1 SGHNT and CDR2 YYREEE (reference sequence). CDR3 length equals 14 residues. Trimming cost V 2 bases and J 1 base, with 9 bases left between them. CDR3 residues: CASSFTDGNTEAFF. The CDR3 bases are TGTGCCAGCAGCTTTACCGACGGGAACACTGAAGCTTTCTTT.

This clone was observed once. This chain's CDR3 is CASSVIRLAGRTGELFF. The CDR3 nucleotides are TGTGCCAGCAGCGTGATCCGTCTAGCGGGAAGGACCGGGGAGCTGTTTTTT. The genes are TRBV7-2 and TRBJ2-2; 9 positions agree with TRBD2. The CDR3 is 17 amino acids. The V segment lost 5 bases and the J segment 5 bases; nucleotides outside the gene matches: 12. Germline V lookup: CDR1 SGHTA, CDR2 FQGNSA. Full variable domain (missing parts from reference TRBV7-2 and TRBJ2-2): GAGVSQSPSNKVTEKGKDVELRCDPISGHTALYWYRQSLGQGLEFLIYFQGNSAPDKSGLPSDRFSAERTGGSVSTLTIQRTQQEDSAVYLCASSVIRLAGRTGELFFGEGSRLTVL.

This chain links TRBV6-5 with TRBJ1-6; 7 bases line up with TRBD1. This CDR3 comprises 14 residues. The germline CDR1 and CDR2 sequences are MNHEY and SVGAGI. The J segment lost 12 bases and the V segment lost 7 bases, leaving 12 bases of the junction unmatched. The CDR3 region has the DNA TGTGCCAGCATTCGGGACAGCCCCTCGGGACCCCTCCACTTT. Amino acid sequence: CASIRDSPSGPLHF.

The chain links TRBV27 to TRBJ1-1, with D possibly being TRBD1 (5 bases). Per the germline V gene, CDR1 is MNHEY and CDR2 is SMNVEV (reference sequence). This CDR3 has 15 amino acids. Trimming pared 2 bases from V and 2 bases from J, leaving 12 bases between. The CDR3 DNA is TGTGCCAGCAGTTTAGGAGCGGGGGTCAACACTGAAGCTTTCTTT. Encoded protein: CASSLGAGVNTEAFF.

The genes are TRBV19 and TRBJ2-7, with D possibly matching TRBD2 (6 bases). Deletions cut 3 bases from V and 9 bases from J, with 9 bases between. The CDR3 totals 11 residues. Germline loops: CDR1 LNHDA, CDR2 SQIVND (reference sequence). The chain's CDR3 is CASSMEGTQYF. CDR3 DNA: TGTGCCAGTAGTATGGAGGGTACGCAGTACTTC.

The rearrangement links TRBV5-1 to TRBJ2-1, with unresolved D. CDR3 length: 15 amino acids. Trimming left V 2 bases short and J 0 bases short, with 9 bases between. Germline V lookup: CDR1 SGHRS, CDR2 YFSETQ. CDR3 in DNA: TGCGCCAGCAGCTTTGATAGATACTCCTACAATGAGCAGTTCTTC. It is translated as CASSFDRYSYNEQFF.

The chain couples TRBV30 to TRBJ1-1; 7 nucleotides agree with TRBD1. V lost 2 bases, J lost 1 base, and 7 bases stayed unmatched. The germline CDR1 and CDR2 sequences are GTSNPN and SVGIG (reference sequence). The CDR3 consists of 15 residues. In nucleotides, the CDR3 is TGTGCCTGGAGTAAAACCGGGACAGCGAACACTGAAGCTTTCTTT. This encodes CAWSKTGTANTEAFF.

The chain is built from TRBV4-1 and TRBJ1-4; 7 bases are shared with TRBD1. CDR1 is MGHRA and CDR2 is YSYEKL in the germline V gene. The CDR3 loop spans 13 amino acids. The junction had 5 bases not matched to a gene; V was cut back by 1 base and J by 12 bases. This chain's CDR3 is CASSQVGDRELFF. The CDR3 DNA follows: TGCGCCAGCAGCCAAGTAGGTGACAGGGAACTGTTTTTT.

The table lists this clone with a count of one. The chain combines TRBV2 with TRBJ1-1, with D possibly being TRBD1 (5 bases). The CDR3 length is 11 residues. Trimming took 6 bases from V and 8 from J, leaving 10 bases between them. Germline loops: CDR1 SNHLY, CDR2 FYNNEI. CDR3 sequence: CASRYRDEAFF. CDR3 sequence (DNA): TGTGCCAGCAGATACCGGGACGAAGCTTTCTTT.

This sequence joins TRBV4-1 and TRBJ1-3; weak D call: TRBD1 (5 bases). This CDR3 has 16 amino acids. Germline loops: CDR1 MGHRA, CDR2 YSYEKL. V was pared by 2 bases and J by 2 bases, with 13 bases between. CDR3 sequence reads: CASSQPSQGTGNTIYF. In DNA form, the CDR3 reads TGCGCCAGCAGCCAACCATCCCAGGGCACTGGAAACACCATATATTTT.

The gene calls are TRBV13 and TRBJ1-2; D uncertain. Germline CDR1 PRHDT, CDR2 FYEKMQ (reference sequence). Trimming cost V 0 bases and J 3 bases, with 5 bases left between them. CDR3 length equals 13 residues. CDR3 bases: TGTGCCAGCAGCTTAGGGCGTGACTATGGCTACACCTTC. It specifies CASSLGRDYGYTF.

The chain couples TRBV6-5 to TRBJ2-7, with 12 positions matching TRBD2. J was trimmed by 5 bases and V by 5 bases; bases with no gene match: 7. Germline values: CDR1 MNHEY, CDR2 SVGAGI. The CDR3 is made up of 15 amino acids. This CDR3 is CASSPLAGGIHEQYF. CDR3 nucleotide sequence: TGTGCCAGCAGTCCACTAGCGGGAGGCATCCACGAGCAGTACTTC.

The gene calls are TRBV12-3 or TRBV12-4 and TRBJ2-7; no reliable D call. The germline V and J ends were trimmed by 1 base and 5 bases, with 6 bases remaining between them. This CDR3 is built from 12 residues. CDR3 DNA sequence: TGTGCCAGCAGTTTAGGTGGTAACGAGCAGTACTTC. It yields the protein CASSLGGNEQYF.

The sample holds one count of this clone. The chain uses TRBV5-8 and TRBJ1-4; the D is unclear. Germline-derived CDR1 and CDR2 are SGHTS and YDEGEE. Between the trimmed V and J ends, which lost 4 bases and 8 bases, there was a span of 15 bases. The CDR3 is made up of 14 amino acids. CDR3 loop: CASSLPRAGEKLFF. The CDR3 DNA is TGTGCCAGCAGCCTACCTCGAGCCGGCGAAAAACTGTTTTTT.

This clone was seen just once. This sequence joins TRBV9 and TRBJ2-1, with TRBD2 matching over 9 bases. This CDR3 is built from 16 residues. Germline CDR1 reads SGDLS; CDR2 reads YYNGEE. Trimming cost V 3 bases and J 7 bases; bases outside gene matches: 11. Here the CDR3 reads CASSASPGTSTNEQFF. DNA of the CDR3: TGTGCCAGCAGCGCCAGTCCCGGGACTAGCACGAATGAGCAGTTCTTC.

This clone showed up just a few times. The chain is built from TRBV10-3 and TRBJ1-3, with TRBD1 matching over 7 bases. V trimming: 6 bases; J trimming: 0 bases; junction bases outside the gene matches: 8. Germline assignment: CDR1 ENHRY and CDR2 SYGVKD. This CDR3 comprises 16 residues. CDR3 loop: CAIRPGQQPSGNTIYF. In DNA, the CDR3 is TGTGCCATCAGGCCGGGACAGCAGCCCTCTGGAAACACCATATATTTT.

V usage is TRBV3-1 (or the pseudogene TRBV3-2) and J usage is TRBJ1-2; a possible D gene is TRBD1 (5 bases). Trimming stripped 1 base from V and 6 bases from J, with 21 bases between. The CDR3 has 17 amino acids. Germline loops: CDR1 LGHDT, CDR2 YNNKEL (reference sequence). CDR3: CASSQAFPQGSPDGYTF. As DNA, the CDR3 is TGTGCCAGCAGCCAAGCCTTCCCCCAGGGATCCCCCGATGGCTACACCTTC.

This rearrangement joins TRBV6-1 to TRBJ1-6; no definite D call. Germline CDR1 reads MNHNS; CDR2 reads SASEGT. The CDR3 extends over 14 amino acids. Between the trimmed V and J ends, which lost 2 bases and 7 bases, there was a span of 9 bases. CDR3 sequence: CASSEYGKNSPLHF. The CDR3 DNA reads TGTGCCAGCAGTGAATACGGAAAGAATTCACCCCTCCACTTT.

Only one count was recorded for this clone. The chain recombines TRBV10-1 with TRBJ1-5; D is possibly TRBD1 (6 bases). The germline V gene has CDR1 WNHNN and CDR2 SYGVQD (reference sequence). With 8 bases removed from V and 1 base from J, the gap between germline ends came to 21 bases. The CDR3 runs 17 residues. The CDR3 nucleotides are TGCGCCAGCCCCCGGGGGGCGCCGAGGGGAAGCAATCAGCCCCAGCATTTT. As protein: CASPRGAPRGSNQPQHF.

There are a few counts of this clone. The chain employs TRBV21-1 and TRBJ1-2; TRBD1, the table's D call, lacks a check against the DNA. TRBV21-1 is designated a pseudogene. The CDR3 is made up of 13 amino acids. The DNA for the CDR3 is TGTGCCGGGTCTACAGGGCTAGCCTATGGCTACACCTTC. It yields the protein CAGSTGLAYGYTF.

The genes are TRBV20-1 and TRBJ2-3; D unresolved. The ends were cut back, 3 bases at V and 0 bases at J, with 10 bases in the middle. CDR3 length: 14 amino acids. Germline loops: CDR1 DFQATT, CDR2 SNEGSKA (reference sequence). The CDR3 coding sequence is TGCAGTGCTAGTAAACAGACTAGCACAGATACGCAGTATTTT. Amino acid sequence: CSASKQTSTDTQYF.

The rearrangement joins TRBV5-4 to TRBJ2-7; possible D gene TRBD2, 5 bases. The CDR3 length is 16 residues. The V end lost 4 bases, the J end lost 2 bases, and 19 bases lay between the germline ends. Germline values: CDR1 SGHNT, CDR2 YYREEE (reference sequence). CDR3 in DNA: TGTGCCAGCAGCCCGAATGCGGGCGGGTGGACCTACGAGCAGTACTTC. Its protein is CASSPNAGGWTYEQYF.

The J gene is TRBJ1-1, the V gene TRBV6-5; 7 bases agree with TRBD1. CDR3 length equals 13 residues. V lost 2 bases to trimming and J lost 6 bases; unmatched junction nucleotides: 3. The germline V gene encodes CDR1 MNHEY and CDR2 SVGAGI. The CDR3 here is CASSYRDSSEAFF. The CDR3, as DNA: TGTGCCAGCAGTTACCGGGACAGCTCTGAAGCTTTCTTT.